The 18 T cell receptor beta chains reported below all come from one sample, sequenced in a study of early T cells in non-severe SARS-CoV-2 infection. TCRdb fed the 5' RACE reads into MiXCR, producing one record per CDR3 protein. The table shows some 44,000 distinct CDR3 sequences, with approximately 6.2% occurring only once. Sequencing was performed on whole blood, taken at baseline. The origin of the receptors is an adult who was a healthcare worker with PCR-confirmed SARS-CoV-2 infection or an uninfected control (not recorded which).

This clonotype showed up many times. The V and J genes are TRBV12-3 or TRBV12-4 and TRBJ2-3; a possible D gene is TRBD2 (6 bases). Trimming took off 5 bases at V and 11 bases at J, with 14 bases between the two ends. The CDR3 runs to 12 residues. CDR3 sequence (DNA): TGTGCCAGCAGTCTTACTATGGGAGGGCAGTATTTT. Its translation is CASSLTMGGQYF.

This clonotype was picked up a small number of times. The chain combines TRBV7-9 with TRBJ2-7; D gene uncertain. This CDR3 is built from 12 residues. The germline CDR1 and CDR2 sequences are SEHNR and FQNEAQ (reference sequence). Trimming removed 0 bases at V and 7 bases at J, with 7 bases between. The chain's CDR3 is CASSLADGEQYF. The DNA of the CDR3 is TGTGCCAGCAGCTTAGCTGACGGTGAGCAGTACTTC.

This clonotype was counted between two and nine times. The chain couples TRBV7-2 to TRBJ2-1, with 13 bases identical to TRBD2. This CDR3 is built from 15 residues. CDR1 is SGHTA, CDR2 FQGNSA, per germline. The J segment lost 9 bases and the V segment lost 3 bases, leaving 5 bases of the junction unmatched. Here the CDR3 reads CASSFTSGGAGEQFF. CDR3 nucleotide sequence: TGTGCCAGCAGCTTTACTAGCGGGGGGGCCGGTGAGCAGTTCTTC.

This clonotype was recorded many times. This chain links TRBV7-2 with TRBJ2-1, with a tentative D call TRBD1 (6 bases). V shed 5 bases and J shed 2 bases, with 13 bases lying between them. The length of the CDR3 is 15 residues. CDR1 is SGHTA and CDR2 is FQGNSA in the germline V gene. The CDR3 DNA sequence: TGTGCCAGCAGCCGGAACAGGGTAACCTACAATGAGCAGTTCTTC. It encodes CASSRNRVTYNEQFF.

In its sample, this clonotype was seen many times. The V call is TRBV4-3, the J call TRBJ1-3; a possible D gene is TRBD1 (5 bases). Trimming left V 0 bases short and J 0 bases short, with 9 bases between. The germline gives CDR1 LGHNA, CDR2 YSLEER. The length of the CDR3 is 16 residues. DNA of the CDR3: TGCGCCAGCAGCCAAGAACAGGACATCTCTGGAAACACCATATATTTT. As protein: CASSQEQDISGNTIYF.

This clonotype was counted at least ten times. The chain carries TRBV7-9 and TRBJ2-1, with D possibly being TRBD2 (5 bases). This CDR3 has 15 residues. CDR1 is SEHNR and CDR2 is FQNEAQ in the germline V gene (reference sequence). The V end lost 3 bases, the J end lost 4 bases, and 13 bases lay between the germline ends. In nucleotides, the CDR3 is TGTGCCAGCAGCTTGGGCGAGCGGCTATACAATGAGCAGTTCTTC. Its translation is CASSLGERLYNEQFF.

This chain links TRBV28 with TRBJ1-5; no definite D call. The CDR3 covers 12 residues. Trimming left V 7 bases short and J 6 bases short, with 10 bases between. The germline V gene has CDR1 MDHEN and CDR2 SYDVKM. CDR3 DNA sequence: TGTGCCAGCACTAAAGGTATTCAGCCCCAGCATTTT. This encodes CASTKGIQPQHF.

There are many counts of this clonotype. This rearrangement joins TRBV11-2 to TRBJ2-1, with unresolved D. Germline V gene sequence: CDR1 SGHAT, CDR2 FQNNGV. Trimming cost V 0 bases and J 12 bases, with 18 bases left between them. This CDR3 is 15 amino acids long. The CDR3 sequence: CASSLESGLFFGQFF. Written as DNA, the CDR3 is TGTGCCAGCAGCTTAGAATCGGGCTTGTTCTTTGGGCAGTTCTTC.

This clonotype was observed a few times. The gene calls are TRBV25-1 and TRBJ1-2, with 11 positions matching TRBD1. The junction had 9 bases not matched to a gene; V was cut back by 4 bases and J by 8 bases. Germline V gives CDR1 MGHDK, CDR2 SYGVNS. This CDR3 is 15 amino acids long. The CDR3 is CASSVPGQGAGGYTF. Written as DNA, the CDR3 is TGTGCCAGCAGTGTTCCAGGACAGGGGGCGGGAGGCTACACCTTC.

This chain links TRBV27 with TRBJ1-4; D uncertain. The CDR3 has 12 amino acids. V gave up 5 bases and J gave up 5 bases, with 6 bases separating them. Per the germline V gene, CDR1 is MNHEY and CDR2 is SMNVEV (reference sequence). The CDR3 bases are TGTGCCAGCAGTGGTGTCAATGAAAAACTGTTTTTT. Translated, it gives CASSGVNEKLFF.

This clonotype has only a few counts. V usage is TRBV28 and J usage is TRBJ2-2; perhaps TRBD1 as D (5 bases). There are 16 residues in the CDR3. V dropped 5 bases and J dropped 0 bases, with 13 bases sitting between them. Germline CDR1 is MDHEN and CDR2 is SYDVKM. The CDR3 bases are TGTGCCAGCAGTCGGACAAGGGCAGCGAACACCGGGGAGCTGTTTTTT. Translated: CASSRTRAANTGELFF.

The CDR3 region has the DNA TGCAGCGTTGAGCGTATTAGCTCCTACGAGCAGTACTTC. Translating gives CSVERISSYEQYF. The chain combines TRBV29-1 with TRBJ2-7; D gene uncertain. The CDR3 spans 13 residues. The V end was cut by 3 bases, the J end by 0 bases, with 9 bases between. Germline CDR1 reads SQVTM; CDR2 reads ANQGSEA.

The V gene is TRBV18, the J gene TRBJ2-7; D gene unclear. In germline, CDR1 is KGHSH, CDR2 LQKENI. The CDR3 extends over 11 amino acids. Trimming removed 3 bases from V and 6 bases from J, with 6 bases in between. The CDR3 nucleotides read TGTGCCAGCTCACCCCAAGTCGAGCAGTACTTC. Protein sequence: CASSPQVEQYF.

This clonotype was observed at least ten times. The chain employs TRBV20-1 and TRBJ1-5, with TRBD1 matching 7 bases. The germline V gene has CDR1 DFQATT and CDR2 SNEGSKA (reference sequence). The trim removed 0 bases at V and 5 bases at J, leaving 4 bases unmatched. The CDR3 length is 14 residues. Written as DNA, the CDR3 is TGCAGTGCTAGAGATCGACAGGGCTATCAGCCCCAGCATTTT. This encodes CSARDRQGYQPQHF.

The chain is built from TRBV6-5 and TRBJ1-1; no firm D call. Trimming took 5 bases from V and 11 from J, leaving 9 bases between them. Germline V gene sequence: CDR1 MNHEY, CDR2 SVGAGI. The CDR3 sequence is 10 residues long. CDR3 in DNA: TGTGCCAGCAGTCAGCTAGAGGCTTTCTTT. Translation: CASSQLEAFF.

V gene TRBV20-1 combines with J gene TRBJ2-5, with TRBD2 matching 10 bases. CDR3 length: 13 amino acids. Germline loops: CDR1 DFQATT, CDR2 SNEGSKA (reference sequence). J gave up 3 bases and V 2 bases, and 0 bases lay outside the gene matches. The CDR3, as DNA: TGCAGTGCTAGACTAGCGGGGGAAGAGACCCAGTACTTC. It translates to CSARLAGEETQYF.

The table lists this clonotype with many counts. The genes are TRBV5-1 and TRBJ1-6; TRBD1 agrees at 8 bases. Germline V gene data show CDR1 as SGHRS and CDR2 as YFSETQ. V shed 0 bases and J 6 bases; nucleotides not matched to a gene: 2. The CDR3 has 15 residues. CDR3 amino acids: CASSLETGANSPLHF. The DNA of the CDR3 is TGCGCCAGCAGCTTGGAGACAGGGGCTAATTCACCCCTCCACTTT.

The V call is TRBV29-1, the J call TRBJ1-1; no reliable D call. The CDR3 length is 11 residues. Germline V gene data show CDR1 as SQVTM and CDR2 as ANQGSEA. V lost 7 bases and J 4 bases, leaving 10 bases between the germline ends. CDR3 bases: TGCAGCGGGGTTTACTCCACTGAAGCTTTCTTT. It translates to CSGVYSTEAFF.